This passage covers 20 T cell receptor beta chains from one sample sequenced in a study of naive and memory T cell subsets. Ligated cDNA underwent four rounds of PCR with nested alpha and beta constant region primers and SP2. One entry per CDR3 protein, called by TCRdb with MiXCR from the UMI-ligation and nested PCR reads. Found here are tens of thousands of distinct CDR3 sequences, 5.5% to 7.5% of them singletons; the top ten hold 3.1%. Treatment of the sample: skin biopsy from PPD injection site in Mantoux-positive individual. TCR cDNA received a 3' ligated oligonucleotide that carried a UMI. This sample comprised skin, obtained from a tuberculin skin test site. These receptors all stem from an adult in good health.

This chain links TRBV27 with TRBJ2-3; D not resolved. Per the germline V gene, CDR1 is MNHEY and CDR2 is SMNVEV (reference sequence). V was shortened by 2 bases and J by 2 bases, with 11 bases between the two germline ends. This CDR3 has 15 residues. CDR3 nucleotides: TGTGCCAGCAGTTTAGTGGCGGTCCCCACAGATACGCAGTATTTT. Translated, it gives CASSLVAVPTDTQYF.

This clonotype was observed many times. The rearrangement joins TRBV20-1 to TRBJ1-2, with D possibly matching TRBD1 (6 bases). Trimming pared 4 bases from V and 7 bases from J, leaving 19 bases between. The CDR3 length is 14 residues. Germline CDR1 and CDR2: DFQATT and SNEGSKA (reference sequence). Here the CDR3 reads CSATERQAPGGYTF. CDR3 nucleotide sequence: TGCAGTGCTACCGAGAGACAGGCGCCGGGTGGCTACACCTTC.

The chain recombines TRBV3-1 with TRBJ1-6; D not resolved. The germline gives CDR1 LGHDT, CDR2 YNNKEL (reference sequence). CDR3 length: 16 residues. V was pared by 0 bases and J by 8 bases, with 14 bases between. The CDR3 loop is CASSQEDGGKYSPLHF. The CDR3 DNA reads as TGTGCCAGCAGCCAAGAGGACGGAGGCAAGTATTCACCCCTCCACTTT.

This clonotype came up many times. This chain links TRBV6-5 with TRBJ1-3; perhaps TRBD1 as D (6 bases). Germline V gene data show CDR1 as MNHEY and CDR2 as SVGAGI. The ends were cut back, 4 bases at V and 8 bases at J, with 12 bases in the middle. The CDR3 has 13 amino acids. The CDR3 spells CASSWTVGDTIYF. The CDR3 DNA reads TGTGCCAGCAGTTGGACAGTAGGGGACACCATATATTTT.

This clonotype has at least ten counts. The genes are TRBV20-1 and TRBJ2-1; D is perhaps TRBD2 (5 bases). The germline V and J ends were trimmed by 6 bases and 0 bases, with 12 bases remaining between them. This CDR3 comprises 14 residues. CDR1 and CDR2 (germline): DFQATT, SNEGSKA (reference sequence). The CDR3 sequence: CSASDLSSYNEQFF. CDR3 nucleotides: TGCAGTGCCTCGGACTTGTCCTCCTACAATGAGCAGTTCTTC.

This clonotype was found many times. The chain has TRBV5-1 and TRBJ2-7, with D perhaps TRBD1 (6 bases). The CDR3 covers 14 residues. CDR1 and CDR2 from the germline V gene are SGHRS and YFSETQ. V was shortened by 0 bases and J by 9 bases, with 16 bases between the two germline ends. CDR3 region: CASSLEGQGRAQYF. CDR3 coding DNA: TGCGCCAGCAGCTTGGAAGGGCAGGGGCGGGCGCAGTACTTC.

The sample holds many counts of this clonotype. The chain carries TRBV19 and TRBJ2-1, with D perhaps TRBD2 (6 bases). Germline V gives CDR1 LNHDA, CDR2 SQIVND (reference sequence). The germline V and J ends were trimmed by 6 bases and 10 bases, with 13 bases remaining between them. The CDR3 extends over 12 amino acids. CDR3 DNA: TGTGCCAGTAGCGCGGGGTTCAGCGAGCAGTTCTTC. Its translation: CASSAGFSEQFF. The full variable domain, with the rest looked up from reference TRBV19 and TRBJ2-1, is DGGITQSPKYLFRKEGQNVTLSCEQNLNHDAMYWYRQDPGQGLRLIYYSQIVNDFQKGDIAEGYSVSREKKESFPLTVTSAQKNPTAFYLCASSAGFSEQFFGPGTRLTVL.

This clonotype was observed at least ten times. The chain recombines TRBV2 with TRBJ2-7; 7 positions match TRBD2. In germline, CDR1 is SNHLY, CDR2 FYNNEI. CDR3 size: 14 residues. V gave up 1 base and J gave up 6 bases; unmatched junction bases: 6. The CDR3 coding sequence is TGTGCCAGCAGTGAAGTGGGAGGGGAAGTCGAGCAGTACTTC. It specifies CASSEVGGEVEQYF. Variable domain in full (rest from reference TRBV2 and TRBJ2-7): EPEVTQTPSHQVTQMGQEVILRCVPISNHLYFYWYRQILGQKVEFLVSFYNNEISEKSEIFDDQFSVERPDGSNFTLKIRSTKLEDSAMYFCASSEVGGEVEQYFGPGTRLTVT.

The rearrangement links TRBV6-5 to TRBJ2-7, with TRBD2 matching over 9 bases. In germline, CDR1 is MNHEY, CDR2 SVGAGI. V shed 2 bases and J 4 bases; nucleotides not matched to a gene: 3. The CDR3 is made up of 14 amino acids. CDR3 DNA sequence: TGTGCCAGCAGTTACGTTAGCGGGGGTTACGAGCAGTACTTC. Translating it yields CASSYVSGGYEQYF.

To note about this clonotype: This may be a read error, as it is one base from a much larger clone. In DNA, the CDR3 is TGTGCCAGCAGTTCCAAGCGGGGGCGATACAATGAGCAGTTCTTC. Translation gives CASSSKRGRYNEQFF. This chain uses TRBV12-3 or TRBV12-4 with TRBJ2-1; 8 nucleotides match TRBD2. The CDR3 covers 15 residues. Trimming removed 4 bases from V and 4 bases from J; junction bases left unmatched: 6.

CDR3 bases: TGTGCCAGCAGCTTTGGAGGCGTACGAAACTATGGCTACACCTTC. Protein: CASSFGGVRNYGYTF. The chain recombines TRBV5-4 with TRBJ1-2; D not resolved. Trimming shortened V by 2 bases and J by 2 bases, and 13 bases separated the two germline ends. CDR3 size: 15 residues. Germline V CDR1 and CDR2: SGHNT, YYREEE (reference sequence).

The sample holds many counts of this clonotype. V usage is TRBV20-1 and J usage is TRBJ2-7; weak D call: TRBD2 (6 bases). Germline CDR1 is DFQATT and CDR2 is SNEGSKA (reference sequence). This CDR3 is 13 amino acids long. V was shortened by 2 bases and J by 4 bases, with 12 bases between the two germline ends. The CDR3 is CSARTGLAYEQYF. CDR3 DNA sequence: TGCAGTGCTAGAACGGGGCTAGCGTACGAGCAGTACTTC.

This clonotype has a count of ten or more. CDR3 coding DNA: TGTGCCAGCAGTTTATTGGTAGGAGATAATAATGAAAAACTGTTTTTT. It specifies CASSLLVGDNNEKLFF. V and J are TRBV28 and TRBJ1-4, with unresolved D. Germline assignment: CDR1 MDHEN and CDR2 SYDVKM. Trimming removed 1 base at V and 4 bases at J, with 13 bases between. The CDR3 spans 16 residues.

The gene calls are TRBV9 and TRBJ1-2; D is perhaps TRBD1 (6 bases). There are 15 residues in the CDR3. Trimming cost V 4 bases and J 0 bases, with 13 bases left between them. Germline values: CDR1 SGDLS, CDR2 YYNGEE. The CDR3 spells CASSSDGTSNYGYTF. CDR3 nucleotide sequence: TGTGCCAGCAGCTCCGATGGGACATCTAACTATGGCTACACCTTC.

This clonotype has at least ten counts. This sequence joins TRBV6-4 and TRBJ2-1; 12 bases are shared with TRBD2. The CDR3 extends over 16 amino acids. Germline-derived CDR1 and CDR2 are MRHNA and SNTAGT. V lost 5 bases, J lost 4 bases, and 6 bases stayed unmatched. The CDR3 DNA reads as TGTGCCAGCAGTAGAACTAGCGGGGGGCCGTACAATGAGCAGTTCTTC. Protein sequence: CASSRTSGGPYNEQFF.

This clonotype was recorded a few times. This chain joins TRBV12-3 or TRBV12-4 and TRBJ2-1, with 8 bases fitting TRBD2. After removal of 10 bases from V and 5 bases from J, the junction contained 10 bases not matched to a gene. This CDR3 has 14 residues. In DNA, the CDR3 is TGTGCCACCCTTCGGGGGGGGCAACACAATGAGCAGTTCTTC. Its protein is CATLRGGQHNEQFF.

In this sample, this clonotype turned up many times. CDR3 nucleotides: TGTGCCAGCAGCCTTAGAAGGGGGTCCGACACCGGGGAGCTGTTTTTT. Translating it yields CASSLRRGSDTGELFF. The chain is built from TRBV3-1 and TRBJ2-2, with a possible D match to TRBD1 (6 bases). V was shortened by 4 bases and J by 3 bases, with 15 bases between the two germline ends. Looked up from germline, CDR1 is LGHDT and CDR2 is YNNKEL (reference sequence). There are 16 residues in the CDR3.

In its sample, this clonotype was seen many times. This chain connects TRBV29-1 to TRBJ1-2, with unresolved D. Germline V gene sequence: CDR1 SQVTM, CDR2 ANQGSEA. V shed 2 bases and J shed 2 bases, with 9 bases lying between them. The CDR3 is 13 residues long. The DNA for the CDR3 is TGCAGCGTTGAATGGCGGGGAAACTATGGCTACACCTTC. It encodes CSVEWRGNYGYTF.

This clonotype was counted only a few times. The chain links TRBV4-1 to TRBJ1-1; no firm D call. The CDR3 is 13 residues long. Germline CDR1 is MGHRA and CDR2 is YSYEKL. Between the trimmed V and J ends, which lost 5 bases and 6 bases, there was a span of 13 bases. In DNA, the CDR3 is TGCGCCAGCAGCGAGACTTGGCTTCCTGAAGCTTTCTTT. This encodes CASSETWLPEAFF.

This clonotype qualifies as medium-sized (0.01 to 0.1%). This chain joins TRBV7-9 and TRBJ2-1; D remains ambiguous. CDR3 length: 14 amino acids. CDR1 is SEHNR and CDR2 is FQNEAQ in the germline V gene (reference sequence). Trimming cost V 1 base and J 5 bases, with 9 bases left between them. CDR3 DNA sequence: TGTGCCAGCAGCTTAGAACAGATCAACAATGAGCAGTTCTTC. Translated: CASSLEQINNEQFF.